Given below is one T cell receptor (beta chain) in context. Its antigen is still unknown. The data belong to a study of vaccination and CD4 T cells after COVID-19. Study-wide findings and caveats: Spike mono-reactivity applied to 304 of 307 vaccine-specific clones detected in convalescent patients. Median SARS-CoV-2-reactive clonotype numbers went up from roughly 21 to 40, but not significantly.

The V segment lost 5 bases and the J segment 6 bases; nucleotides outside the gene matches: 9. From germline, CDR1 is SGHVS and CDR2 FQNEAQ. The CDR3 sequence is 16 residues long. Indicated treatment: roughly ten-day PBMC culture with coronavirus spike peptide pools or control peptides (ViraFEST assay). Positive PCR dates covered March to December 2020, before US Alpha, Beta and Delta variants. From the approximately ten-day cultures, CD4+ T cells were isolated by negative selection. The study sequenced cultured CD4+ T cell DNA using the Oncomine TCR Beta short-read assay. TCRdb reprocessed the PCR reads via MiXCR and lists one record per CDR3 protein. The sample shows about 18,000 distinct CDR3 sequences, 58% of them seen only once.

Sequencing used CD4+ T cells from blood, cultured in vitro, obtained before SARS-CoV-2 vaccination. The clonotype was recovered from a human donor who had recovered from COVID-19. The V gene is TRBV7-8, the J gene TRBJ1-4; TRBD1 aligns across 10 bases. CDR3 sequence reads: CASSAVGQGPDEKLFF. CDR3 DNA: TGTGCCAGCAGCGCCGTGGGACAGGGGCCAGATGAAAAACTGTTTTTT.